This T cell receptor beta chain was sequenced in a study of cytomegalovirus exposure and HLA in healthy donors. As for the study in general: A previous analysis identified approximately 110 million unique TCR beta sequences derived from 180 million or so T cells.

In regard to this clone: Its antigen remains unidentified.

This CDR3 has 15 amino acids. In germline, CDR1 is LGHNA, CDR2 YSLEER. V lost 0 bases to trimming and J lost 3 bases, with 11 bases between them. General observations from the study: The study assumed roughly uniform donor sequencing depth for presence/absence analyses. Later analysis showed TCR association rates varying by HLA locus, highest for DRB1 and lowest for HLA-C. Later, an analysis showed that TCR beta chains associated with HLA were more clonally expanded than others that were equally common.

PCR used 60 Vbeta primers and 13 Jbeta primers. The assay was immunoSEQ multiplex PCR, and TCRdb's table has in-frame clones only and misses some. The table lists 100,000 to 150,000 clones, roughly 74% of them singletons. This clonotype was obtained from a male donor in good health and CMV-seronegative. This chain uses TRBV4-3 with TRBJ1-1; D unclear. Specimen: PBMCs. The CDR3 loop reads CASSQDTGGYTEAFF. The DNA for the CDR3 is TGCGCCAGCAGCCAAGATACGGGAGGATACACTGAAGCTTTCTTT.